This T cell receptor beta chain was recorded in a study of shared clonotypes between healthy human individuals. Study-level information: With ages of 18 to 49, the donors were two women and three men.

Regarding this clone: This same CDR3 is encoded by further DNA sequences in the sample.

Repertoires were generated with immunoSEQ multiplex PCR, while TCRdb's copy carries only in-frame clones and drops some. The sample comprises around 1,000,000 clones, 60% to 85% of which are singletons, and 0.89% rests with the top ten. There are 12 residues in the CDR3. V lost 4 bases, J lost 6 bases, and 6 bases lay in between. Germline V CDR1 and CDR2: MNHEY, SVGAGI. Source material: memory CD4+ T cells from PBMCs. Subset in this sample: CD45RA-negative fraction. The receptor was isolated from a man between 18 and 29 years old in good health. Some clones in this sample may be carry-over from other donors' samples. V usage is TRBV6-5 and J usage is TRBJ2-2; no clear D. The CDR3 nucleotides are TGTGCCAGCAGTTCCCCTTCCGGGGAGCTGTTTTTT. It translates to CASSSPSGELFF.